This TCR beta chain was captured by sequencing in a study of OX40 agonist ivuxolimab in advanced cancers. The CDR3 runs 14 residues. Germline V gene data show CDR1 as SEHNR and CDR2 as FQNEAQ (reference sequence). Trimming took 2 bases from V and 9 from J; bases not matched to a gene: 8. Here immunoSEQ multiplex PCR was the method, and the copy in TCRdb shows in-frame clones only, minus some. The sample lists more than 65,000 clones; 88% were seen once. The TCR was taken from an adult with an advanced solid tumor such as melanoma, head and neck, liver or kidney cancer. Sequenced material: CD4+ or CD8+ T cells sorted from blood, taken in a trial of the OX40 agonist ivuxolimab. The gene calls are TRBV7-9 and TRBJ2-5; 8 bases align to TRBD2. CDR3 DNA: TGTGCCAGCAGCTTAAGGACTAGCCTGGGGGCCCAGTACTTC. Translating gives CASSLRTSLGAQYF. The whole variable domain, remainder taken from reference TRBV7-9 and TRBJ2-5, is DTGVSQNPRHKITKRGQNVTFRCDPISEHNRLYWYRQTLGQGPEFLTYFQNEAQLEKSRLLSDRFSAERPKGSFSTLEIQRTEQGDSAMYLCASSLRTSLGAQYFGPGTRLLVL.